Listed below are T cell receptor beta chains from one sample, sequenced in a study of T-cell memory formation after mild COVID-19. TCRdb reprocessed the 5' RACE reads with MiXCR, giving one entry per CDR3 protein. Of under 150,000 distinct CDR3 sequences in the sample, roughly 20% are singletons; the top ten hold 41%. Material for sequencing was PBMCs or a T cell subset sorted from them (not recorded which). These receptors were taken from a young man who had mild COVID-19 (a few samples of this study predate the infection). Cell type and time point are not known. Each CDR3 is given with its conserved first and last residue. D genes are given only for firm matches. Only part of the rows carry a size: once, few, many, or a class if the clone is expanded.

j_gene: TRBJ2-7
d_gene: TRBD1
abundance: .
len: 14
v_gene: TRBV3-1
CDR3aa: CASSLRQGSYEQYF
CDR3nt: TGTGCCAGCAGCCTCCGACAGGGGTCGTACGAGCAGTACTTC

j_gene: TRBJ1-3
d_gene: .
abundance: .
len: 15
v_gene: TRBV12-3/TRBV12-4
CDR3aa: CASSLTGYSGNTIYF
CDR3nt: TGTGCCAGCAGTCTCACAGGTTACTCTGGAAACACCATATATTTT

j_gene: TRBJ1-6
d_gene: .
abundance: .
len: 17
v_gene: TRBV4-3
CDR3aa: CASSQDTGSSYNSPLHF
CDR3nt: TGCGCCAGCAGCCAAGATACAGGTAGCTCCTATAATTCACCCCTCCACTTT

j_gene: TRBJ2-3
d_gene: TRBD2
abundance: .
len: 16
v_gene: TRBV6-2/TRBV6-3
CDR3aa: CASSSTGGLTIDTQYF
CDR3nt: TGTGCCAGCAGTTCCACGGGGGGGCTAACGATAGATACGCAGTATTTT

j_gene: TRBJ2-2
d_gene: .
abundance: .
len: 16
v_gene: TRBV4-3
CDR3aa: CASSQDFQGRTGELFF
CDR3nt: TGCGCCAGCAGCCAAGATTTTCAGGGGCGCACCGGGGAGCTGTTTTTT

j_gene: TRBJ1-2
d_gene: .
abundance: few
len: 12
v_gene: TRBV7-2
CDR3aa: CASSLGTPGYTF
CDR3nt: TGTGCCAGCAGCTTAGGGACCCCCGGATACACCTTC

j_gene: TRBJ2-1
d_gene: .
abundance: few
len: 14
v_gene: TRBV27
CDR3aa: CASSLSAWVNEQFF
CDR3nt: TGTGCCAGCAGTTTATCTGCCTGGGTCAATGAGCAGTTCTTC

j_gene: TRBJ2-1
d_gene: TRBD1
abundance: many
len: 16
v_gene: TRBV5-5
CDR3aa: CASSLRDRGSYNEQFF
CDR3nt: TGTGCCAGCAGCCTCCGGGACAGGGGATCCTACAATGAGCAGTTCTTC

j_gene: TRBJ2-1
d_gene: TRBD2
abundance: .
len: 14
v_gene: TRBV3-1
CDR3aa: CASSHRLAGNEQFF
CDR3nt: TGTGCCAGCAGCCACCGACTAGCGGGGAATGAGCAGTTCTTC

j_gene: TRBJ1-5
d_gene: .
abundance: few
len: 14
v_gene: TRBV7-2
CDR3aa: CATPFGARNQPQHF
CDR3nt: TGTGCCACCCCTTTTGGGGCGCGCAATCAGCCCCAGCATTTT

j_gene: TRBJ2-2
d_gene: .
abundance: .
len: 14
v_gene: TRBV30
CDR3aa: CAWLRAANTGELFF
CDR3nt: TGTGCCTGGCTTCGAGCAGCGAACACCGGGGAGCTGTTTTTT

j_gene: TRBJ2-1
d_gene: .
abundance: .
len: 14
v_gene: TRBV29-1
CDR3aa: CSVALSARGNEQFF
CDR3nt: TGCAGCGTTGCTTTGTCGGCCCGTGGGAATGAGCAGTTCTTC

j_gene: TRBJ2-3
d_gene: .
abundance: once
len: 14
v_gene: TRBV18
CDR3aa: CASSPPGQTDTQYF
CDR3nt: TGTGCCAGCTCACCCCCAGGACAGACAGATACGCAGTATTTT

j_gene: TRBJ2-3
d_gene: .
abundance: few
len: 14
v_gene: TRBV27
CDR3aa: CASSLSGSADTQYF
CDR3nt: TGTGCCAGCAGTTTAAGTGGATCCGCAGATACGCAGTATTTT

j_gene: TRBJ1-2
d_gene: .
abundance: .
len: 15
v_gene: TRBV7-3
CDR3aa: CASSLTVKGNYGYTF
CDR3nt: TGTGCCAGCAGCTTAACCGTGAAGGGCAACTATGGCTACACCTTC

j_gene: TRBJ2-3
d_gene: .
abundance: few
len: 15
v_gene: TRBV7-2
CDR3aa: CASRFPGGTTDTQYF
CDR3nt: TGTGCCAGCAGGTTCCCGGGCGGTACCACAGATACGCAGTATTTT

j_gene: TRBJ2-1
d_gene: TRBD2
abundance: many
len: 17
v_gene: TRBV29-1
CDR3aa: CSVDVASGGASYNEQFF
CDR3nt: TGCAGCGTTGATGTCGCTAGCGGGGGGGCAAGCTACAATGAGCAGTTCTTC

j_gene: TRBJ2-5
d_gene: .
abundance: .
len: 15
v_gene: TRBV11-2
CDR3aa: CASSFSGAAGETQYF
CDR3nt: TGTGCCAGCAGCTTTTCGGGGGCCGCGGGGGAGACCCAGTACTTC

j_gene: TRBJ1-1
d_gene: TRBD1
abundance: many
len: 12
v_gene: TRBV27
CDR3aa: CASSPGGTEAFF
CDR3nt: TGTGCCAGCAGCCCAGGGGGAACTGAAGCTTTCTTT

j_gene: TRBJ2-2
d_gene: .
abundance: few
len: 15
v_gene: TRBV30
CDR3aa: CAWRKPEDLGGELFF
CDR3nt: TGTGCCTGGAGAAAACCCGAGGATCTTGGCGGGGAGCTGTTTTTT

j_gene: TRBJ1-1
d_gene: .
abundance: .
len: 14
v_gene: TRBV4-1
CDR3aa: CASSTGMWNTEAFF
CDR3nt: TGCGCCAGCAGCACAGGAATGTGGAACACTGAAGCTTTCTTT

j_gene: TRBJ2-7
d_gene: TRBD1
abundance: .
len: 16
v_gene: TRBV25-1
CDR3aa: CASSVQPGQGTYEQYF
CDR3nt: TGTGCCAGCAGTGTTCAACCGGGACAGGGGACCTACGAGCAGTACTTC

j_gene: TRBJ2-7
d_gene: .
abundance: few
len: 12
v_gene: TRBV20-1
CDR3aa: CSATPGSYEQYF
CDR3nt: TGCAGTGCTACCCCAGGCTCCTACGAGCAGTACTTC

j_gene: TRBJ1-1
d_gene: TRBD1
abundance: .
len: 16
v_gene: TRBV7-9
CDR3aa: CASSFQERGQTASAFF
CDR3nt: TGTGCCAGCAGCTTCCAGGAAAGGGGGCAAACAGCTTCGGCTTTCTTT

j_gene: TRBJ2-7
d_gene: .
abundance: few
len: 13
v_gene: TRBV6-2/TRBV6-3
CDR3aa: CASSYGTYYEQYF
CDR3nt: TGTGCCAGCAGTTACGGGACTTACTACGAGCAGTACTTC

j_gene: TRBJ2-3
d_gene: TRBD2
abundance: many
len: 18
v_gene: TRBV7-3
CDR3aa: CASSNGLAGDSSTDTQYF
CDR3nt: TGTGCCAGCAGTAACGGACTAGCGGGGGATTCTAGCACAGATACGCAGTATTTT